This TCR beta chain was sequenced during a study of shared clonotypes between healthy human individuals. Regarding the study as a whole: Clonotypes that were shared across a handful of donors made up approximately 5.1% of naive CD4 clonotypes. Researchers found naive subsets generally carried larger estimated richness than memory subsets. Investigators expected sequencing depth to affect clonotype sharing among donors.

For this clone: Its antigen is undetermined.

As originally analysed: ImmunoSEQ only sent back junction sequences with no quality scores, so filtering was done differently. The assay was immunoSEQ multiplex PCR, and TCRdb's table has in-frame clones only and misses some. The DNA was the basis for D and trimming; V, J and clone size are from that table. The repertoire holds approximately 1.9 million clones, with around 93% as singletons. The naive CD8 fraction comprised CD45RO-negative cells positively selected for CCR7 and excluded terminally differentiated effector memory CD45RA+ cells. The receptor's source is a man aged 18 to 35 in good health. Some clones in this sample may be carry-over from other donors' samples. Sample: naive CD8+ T cells from PBMCs.

The CDR3 reads CASTHVFEARAYNEQFF. The CDR3 DNA reads TGTGCCAGCACCCACGTGTTTGAGGCACGGGCCTACAATGAGCAGTTCTTC. V usage is TRBV9 and J usage is TRBJ2-1, with unresolved D. The CDR3 loop spans 17 amino acids. In germline, CDR1 is SGDLS, CDR2 YYNGEE. V dropped 6 bases and J dropped 2 bases, with 21 bases sitting between them.